The 15 T cell receptor beta chains listed next were all sequenced from one sample in a study of blood T cells in healthy people across ages. The authors ran a second PCR of about 6 to 11 cycles using a sample-barcoded 5' primer and a J-beta primer mix. MiXCR, run by TCRdb on the 5' RACE reads, gives a single entry per CDR3 protein. Of 1.6 million or so distinct CDR3 sequences in the sample, about 31% were seen once. The material sequenced was blood. These receptor sequences come from a woman aged 25 to 45 in good health.

The V and J genes are TRBV10-3 and TRBJ2-1; unclear D gene. The DNA end favors TRBJ2-7, so the J call may be wrong. There are 14 residues in the CDR3. Germline V CDR1 and CDR2: ENHRY, SYGVKD. The CDR3 region has the DNA TGTGCCATCAGTCTCGAGAGCTCCTACAATGAGCAGTACTTC. This gives the protein CAISLESSYNEQYF.

This chain joins TRBV7-2 and TRBJ1-2; D is undetermined. The V end was cut by 1 base, the J end by 5 bases, with 11 bases between. Germline lookup yields CDR1 SGHTA and CDR2 FQGNSA. This CDR3 region has 14 residues. CDR3 region: CASSLVGGGYGYTF. DNA for the CDR3: TGTGCCAGCAGCTTAGTGGGTGGAGGATATGGCTACACCTTC.

This clonotype showed up just a few times. At one of its ends the junction is not consistent with the germline gene, which may arise from a read error. This chain uses TRBV5-6 with TRBJ2-7; a possible D gene is TRBD2 (5 bases). The CDR3 covers 15 residues. CDR1 and CDR2 from the germline V gene are SGHDT and YYEEEE. The CDR3 bases are TGTGCCAGCAGCTTCGGGATACTTCCCTCCCACGAGCAGTACTTC. It specifies CASSFGILPSHEQYF.

This clonotype was seen repeatedly, ten times or more. V gene TRBV28 combines with J gene TRBJ2-1; the D gene is possibly TRBD2 (5 bases). This CDR3 has 14 residues. V lost 1 base to trimming and J lost 4 bases, with 8 bases between them. Germline-derived CDR1 and CDR2 are MDHEN and SYDVKM. The CDR3 protein is CASSLSGNYNEQFF. The CDR3 nucleotides are TGTGCCAGCAGTTTATCCGGGAATTACAATGAGCAGTTCTTC.

The chain joins TRBV19 to TRBJ2-5; 8 bases map to TRBD1. Germline V CDR1 and CDR2: LNHDA, SQIVND (reference sequence). The CDR3 consists of 14 residues. J lost 4 bases, V lost 5 bases, and 6 bases had no gene match. For the CDR3, the DNA is TGTGCCAGTAGTCTCAGGGGGCGCACAGAGACCCAGTACTTC. Its protein is CASSLRGRTETQYF.

This clonotype has only a few counts. This chain joins TRBV24-1 and TRBJ2-1; unclear D gene. The CDR3 is made up of 12 amino acids. Trimming removed 7 bases from V and 13 bases from J, with 16 bases in between. Per the germline V gene, CDR1 is KGHDR and CDR2 is SFDVKD. The CDR3 protein is CATRAADLRQFF. DNA for the CDR3: TGTGCCACCAGGGCTGCCGACCTGCGACAGTTCTTC.

This clonotype was recorded a few times. V usage is TRBV20-1 and J usage is TRBJ1-1, with D hard to call. Per germline, CDR1 DFQATT and CDR2 SNEGSKA (reference sequence). Between the trimmed V and J ends, which lost 0 bases and 6 bases, there was a span of 8 bases. The CDR3 contains 12 residues. The CDR3 is CSARDQRAEAFF. In nucleotides, the CDR3 is TGCAGTGCTAGAGACCAGCGGGCTGAAGCTTTCTTT.

J is TRBJ2-4 and V is TRBV5-1; D gene uncertain. Trimming cost V 0 bases and J 6 bases, with 16 bases left between them. Germline V gene lookup returns CDR1 SGHRS and CDR2 YFSETQ. CDR3 length equals 16 residues. The CDR3 loop reads CASSLEAGGSGNIQYF. The CDR3 DNA is TGCGCCAGCAGCTTGGAGGCAGGTGGGTCTGGAAACATTCAGTACTTC.

The chain is built from TRBV28 and TRBJ1-1; D remains unclear. The CDR3 is made up of 12 amino acids. Germline V lookup: CDR1 MDHEN, CDR2 SYDVKM. Trimming pared 6 bases from V and 4 bases from J, leaving 9 bases between. Here the CDR3 DNA reads TGTGCCAGCAGGCCGGACCCCACTGAAGCTTTCTTT. Amino acids: CASRPDPTEAFF.

This clonotype was seen ten or more times. The rearrangement links TRBV4-1 to TRBJ2-1; 7 nucleotides match TRBD2. Germline V gives CDR1 MGHRA, CDR2 YSYEKL. J gave up 5 bases and V 1 base, and 11 bases lay outside the gene matches. The CDR3 runs 17 residues. CDR3: CASSQVGAGIRDNEQFF. CDR3 coding DNA: TGCGCCAGCAGCCAAGTAGGAGCGGGGATTAGAGACAATGAGCAGTTCTTC.

Note on this clonotype: The junction differs from germline at one of its ends, possibly a read error. The chain joins TRBV20-1 to TRBJ1-5; TRBD1 agrees at 11 bases. This CDR3 region has 19 residues. The germline V gene encodes CDR1 DFQATT and CDR2 SNEGSKA (reference sequence). The CDR3 sequence: CSARDPGQGGSADNQPQHF. The CDR3 bases are TGCAGTGCCAGAGACCCGGGACAGGGGGGTTCTGCTGACAATCAGCCCCAGCATTTT.

This clonotype was observed a handful of times. J is TRBJ2-1 and V is TRBV15; the match to TRBD1 covers 9 bases. The germline V gene encodes CDR1 LNHNV and CDR2 YYDKDF (reference sequence). Losses at the gene ends were 8 bases for V and 2 bases for J; bases not matched to a gene: 7. CDR3 size: 15 residues. The DNA for the CDR3 is TGTGCCACCTACCCGGGACAGGGTACCTACAATGAGCAGTTCTTC. It is translated as CATYPGQGTYNEQFF.

This clonotype was seen ten or more times. The chain carries TRBV7-9 and TRBJ1-2, with D maybe TRBD1 (6 bases). This CDR3 contains 12 residues. Germline CDR1 SEHNR, CDR2 FQNEAQ (reference sequence). V lost 6 bases and J 3 bases, leaving 8 bases between the germline ends. The CDR3 nucleotides are TGTGCCAGCAGTAGGGGGGACTATGGCTACACCTTC. Amino acid sequence: CASSRGDYGYTF.

This chain connects TRBV27 to TRBJ2-3; TRBD2 agrees at 9 bases. After removal of 5 bases from V and 4 bases from J, the junction contained 7 bases not matched to a gene. This CDR3 has 15 residues. Per germline, CDR1 MNHEY and CDR2 SMNVEV (reference sequence). CDR3 protein: CASSLLAGSPDTQYF. CDR3 in DNA: TGTGCCAGCAGTCTACTAGCGGGTTCTCCAGATACGCAGTATTTT.

This clonotype appeared a few times. The chain is built from TRBV7-2 and TRBJ1-2; D possibly corresponds to TRBD1 (6 bases). CDR3 length: 14 amino acids. Trimming removed 5 bases from V and 8 bases from J, with 18 bases in between. Germline V gene sequence: CDR1 SGHTA, CDR2 FQGNSA. CDR3: CASSPGQPFGGYTF. CDR3 in DNA: TGTGCCAGCAGCCCGGGACAACCCTTTGGGGGCTACACCTTC.